This T cell receptor (beta chain) originates from a study of T-cell memory formation after mild COVID-19. Findings and caveats of the study: Still unconfirmed is whether the second-wave clones peaking on day 37 recognized SARS-CoV-2. Chiefly within CM and EM were the contracting CD4+ clones; CD8+ ones were within EMRA.

About this clonotype itself: Its target is unknown.

Trimming took 5 bases from V and 2 from J; bases not matched to a gene: 3. This CDR3 spans 14 amino acids. Per germline, CDR1 SEHNR and CDR2 FQNEAQ (reference sequence). The TCR alpha and TCR beta cDNA libraries, bearing sample barcodes and UMIs, were generated by 5'RACE using constant-segment primers. TCRdb reprocessed the 5' RACE reads via MiXCR and lists one record per CDR3 protein. The table shows more than 75,000 distinct CDR3 sequences, with over 11% occurring only once. V usage is TRBV7-9 and J usage is TRBJ2-7, with 10 bases identical to TRBD2. Sample: PBMCs or a T cell subset sorted from them (not recorded which). The receptor comes from an adult woman who had mild COVID-19 (a few samples of this study predate the infection). Cell type and time point are not known. This CDR3 is CASSLLAGTYEQYF. CDR3 nucleotide sequence: TGTGCCAGCAGCCTACTAGCGGGAACCTACGAGCAGTACTTC.